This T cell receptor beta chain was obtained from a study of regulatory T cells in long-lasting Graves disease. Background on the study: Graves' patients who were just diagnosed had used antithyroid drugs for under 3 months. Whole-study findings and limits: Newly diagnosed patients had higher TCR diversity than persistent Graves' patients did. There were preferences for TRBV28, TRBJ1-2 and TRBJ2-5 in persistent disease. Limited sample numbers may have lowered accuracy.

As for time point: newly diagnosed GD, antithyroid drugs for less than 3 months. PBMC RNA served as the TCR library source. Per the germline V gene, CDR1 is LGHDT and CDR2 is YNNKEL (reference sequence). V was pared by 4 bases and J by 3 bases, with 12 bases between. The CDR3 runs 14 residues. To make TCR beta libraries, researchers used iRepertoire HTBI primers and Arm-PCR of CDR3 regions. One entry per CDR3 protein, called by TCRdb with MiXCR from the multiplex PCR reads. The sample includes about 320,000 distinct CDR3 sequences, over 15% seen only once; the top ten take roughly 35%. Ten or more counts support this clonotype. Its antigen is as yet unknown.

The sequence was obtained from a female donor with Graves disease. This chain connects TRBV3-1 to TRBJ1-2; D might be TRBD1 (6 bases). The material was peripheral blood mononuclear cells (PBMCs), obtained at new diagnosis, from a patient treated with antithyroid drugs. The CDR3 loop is CASSRGASDYGYTF. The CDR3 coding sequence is TGTGCCAGCAGCCGGGGGGCTTCGGACTATGGCTACACCTTC.